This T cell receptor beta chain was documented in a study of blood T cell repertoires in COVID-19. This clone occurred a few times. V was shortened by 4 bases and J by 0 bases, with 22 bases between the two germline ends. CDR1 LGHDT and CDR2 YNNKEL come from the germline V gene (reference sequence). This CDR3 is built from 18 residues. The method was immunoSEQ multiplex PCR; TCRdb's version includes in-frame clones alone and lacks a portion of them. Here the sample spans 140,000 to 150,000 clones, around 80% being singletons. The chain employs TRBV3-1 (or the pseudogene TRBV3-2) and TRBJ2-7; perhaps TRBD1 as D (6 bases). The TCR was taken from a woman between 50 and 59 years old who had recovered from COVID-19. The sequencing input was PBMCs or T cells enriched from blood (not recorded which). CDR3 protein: CASSRYLPRDTSSYEQYF. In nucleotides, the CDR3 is TGTGCCAGCAGCCGATATTTACCCCGGGACACGAGCTCCTACGAGCAGTACTTC.